This TCR beta chain emerged from a study of blood T cell repertoires in COVID-19. As for the study in general: Acute-phase and convalescent COVID-19 samples originated in the United States, Italy and Spain. T cells, B-cell-depleted T cells, or PBMCs supplied cDNA or gDNA.

The CDR3 loop spans 11 amino acids. V was cut by 3 bases and J by 11 bases, with 5 bases left in between. Germline CDR1 reads LGHDT; CDR2 reads YNNKEL (reference sequence). Recruited during active infection, patients (from Seattle) were subsequently followed longitudinally. How the authors handled the data: From reference gene primer amplification, estimates of nucleated cell counts were derived. Data came from immunoSEQ multiplex PCR; TCRdb stores just in-frame clones and leaves some out. The DNA gave D and trimming, while V, J and clone size come from that table. The profile shows 210,000 or so clones, over 75% of them singletons.

This clonotype originated in a man aged 45-65 years with COVID-19, enrolled during active disease. V usage is TRBV3-1 (or the pseudogene TRBV3-2) and J usage is TRBJ2-6; a possible D gene is TRBD1 (5 bases). The sample was peripheral blood. The CDR3 DNA is TGTGCCAGCAGCCAGGGGCACGTCCTGACTTTC. Encoded protein: CASSQGHVLTF.